These 16 T cell receptor beta chains came from one sample sequenced in a study of blood T cell repertoires in COVID-19. Profiled with immunoSEQ multiplex PCR; TCRdb holds only in-frame clones, not every one. The sample has under 350,000 clones; 85% to 90% are singletons. What was sequenced was peripheral blood. All receptors come from a man in his 70s with acute or convalescent COVID-19.

V usage is TRBV5-1 and J usage is TRBJ2-1; 13 bases map to TRBD2. The CDR3 sequence is 14 residues long. V gave up 1 base and J gave up 8 bases; unmatched junction bases: 0. Germline V lookup: CDR1 SGHRS, CDR2 YFSETQ. CDR3 region: CASSLTSGRDEQFF. The DNA of the CDR3 is TGCGCCAGCAGCTTGACTAGCGGGAGGGATGAGCAGTTCTTC.

The CDR3 DNA reads TGCGCCAGCAGCTTGTTCGGGGTAGCGGACCGGGGGGAGACCCAGTACTTC. Its translation: CASSLFGVADRGETQYF. The chain couples TRBV5-1 to TRBJ2-5, with D possibly TRBD2 on 6 matching bases. Germline-derived CDR1 and CDR2 are SGHRS and YFSETQ. V was pared by 1 base and J by 5 bases, with 21 bases between. The CDR3 is made up of 17 amino acids.

The genes are TRBV4-2 and TRBJ2-3; 8 positions match TRBD1. The ends lost 3 bases at V and 5 bases at J; junction bases unmatched: 10. The CDR3 sequence is 16 residues long. Germline CDR1 and CDR2: LGHNA and YNFKEQ. CDR3 loop: CASSHHQGAQEDTQYF. DNA for the CDR3: TGTGCCAGCAGCCACCACCAGGGGGCGCAAGAAGATACGCAGTATTTT.

The genes are TRBV7-9 and TRBJ2-7; 7 bases are shared with TRBD2. Germline V gives CDR1 SEHNR, CDR2 FQNEAQ (reference sequence). Unmatched junction bases numbered 3, after V lost 1 base and J lost 6 bases. CDR3 size: 13 residues. Here the CDR3 reads CASSLVLASEQYF. The CDR3 DNA sequence: TGTGCCAGCAGCTTAGTACTAGCGAGCGAGCAGTACTTC.

CDR3 residues: CASSQHSGKETQYF. CDR3 nucleotide sequence: TGCGCCAGCAGCCAACATAGCGGGAAGGAGACCCAGTACTTC. The gene calls are TRBV4-1 and TRBJ2-5; 8 nucleotides line up with TRBD2. The CDR3 loop spans 14 amino acids. V was pared by 2 bases and J by 5 bases, with 4 bases of the junction left unmatched. The germline CDR1 and CDR2 sequences are MGHRA and YSYEKL.

The chain is built from TRBV28 and TRBJ1-2, with D perhaps TRBD1 (5 bases). CDR1 MDHEN and CDR2 SYDVKM come from the germline V gene. The germline V and J ends were trimmed by 0 bases and 0 bases, with 23 bases remaining between them. The CDR3 totals 20 residues. The CDR3 DNA follows: TGTGCCAGCAGTTTATGGATGGGGCTCCCCAGGGAATCTTCTAACTATGGCTACACCTTC. Translation: CASSLWMGLPRESSNYGYTF.

The chain carries TRBV3-1 (or the pseudogene TRBV3-2) and TRBJ1-1, with D maybe TRBD1 (5 bases). V gave up 3 bases and J gave up 0 bases, with 8 bases separating them. Germline CDR1 LGHDT, CDR2 YNNKEL (reference sequence). CDR3 length: 14 residues. The CDR3 sequence: CASSHAGLNTEAFF. In DNA form, the CDR3 reads TGTGCCAGCAGCCATGCAGGGTTGAACACTGAAGCTTTCTTT.

The V gene is TRBV4-2, the J gene TRBJ2-1, with 9 bases matching TRBD2. J was trimmed by 5 bases and V by 4 bases; bases with no gene match: 3. The CDR3 sequence is 14 residues long. Germline CDR1 and CDR2: LGHNA and YNFKEQ. The CDR3 bases are TGTGCCAGCAGCCCCGAGCGGGGGGACAATGAGCAGTTCTTC. Amino acid sequence: CASSPERGDNEQFF.

The chain recombines TRBV5-5 with TRBJ2-1, with TRBD2 identical over 12 bases. This CDR3 region has 15 residues. Germline values: CDR1 SGHKS, CDR2 YYEKEE (reference sequence). V was pared by 3 bases and J by 14 bases, with 12 bases of the junction left unmatched. The CDR3 loop reads CASSSRTSGITVEFF. The CDR3 region has the DNA TGTGCCAGCAGCTCCCGGACTAGCGGGATCACAGTTGAGTTCTTC. The whole variable domain, remainder taken from reference TRBV5-5 and TRBJ2-1, is DAGVTQSPTHLIKTRGQQVTLRCSPISGHKSVSWYQQVLGQGPQFIFQYYEKEERGRGNFPDRFSARQFPNYSSELNVNALLLGDSALYLCASSSRTSGITVEFFGPGTRLTVL.

The chain has TRBV5-1 and TRBJ2-1; 11 positions match TRBD2. Germline CDR1 is SGHRS and CDR2 is YFSETQ. V dropped 4 bases and J dropped 7; count of bases not matched to a gene: 7. The length of the CDR3 is 15 residues. The CDR3 here is CASSPGLADGNEQFF. The CDR3 coding sequence is TGCGCCAGCAGCCCGGGACTAGCGGATGGAAATGAGCAGTTCTTC.

The chain is built from TRBV7-2 and TRBJ1-5; no firm D call. Looked up from germline, CDR1 is SGHTA and CDR2 is FQGNSA. Trimming stripped 1 base from V and 4 bases from J, with 11 bases between. The length of the CDR3 is 15 residues. DNA for the CDR3: TGTGCCAGCAGCTTAGGAGTGTCCATTAATCAGCCCCAGCATTTT. It is translated as CASSLGVSINQPQHF.

This clone was observed a few times. The chain carries TRBV11-3 and TRBJ2-1; a weak D match, TRBD2 (8 bases). V was trimmed by 1 base and J by 1 base, leaving 23 bases between them. Germline assignment: CDR1 SGHNT and CDR2 YENEEA. The CDR3 runs to 20 residues. The chain's CDR3 is CASSLGSNRGAGGSYNEQFF. The CDR3, as DNA: TGTGCCAGCAGCTTAGGAAGTAACAGGGGCGCGGGAGGTTCCTACAATGAGCAGTTCTTC.

The chain carries TRBV4-3 and TRBJ1-2, with TRBD1 matching over 10 bases. V gave up 6 bases and J gave up 0 bases; unmatched junction bases: 4. The CDR3 loop spans 15 amino acids. Germline loops: CDR1 LGHNA, CDR2 YSLEER. The DNA of the CDR3 is TGCGCCAGCAGGGCGGGGACAGGGGCTAACTATGGCTACACCTTC. Translation gives CASRAGTGANYGYTF.

The chain links TRBV19 to TRBJ1-4; 10 bases map to TRBD1. Germline V CDR1 and CDR2: LNHDA, SQIVND (reference sequence). J gave up 2 bases and V 8 bases, and 8 bases lay outside the gene matches. The CDR3 covers 16 residues. This CDR3 reads CASSDRGLMTNEKLFF. In DNA, the CDR3 is TGTGCCAGTTCTGACAGGGGGCTGATGACTAATGAAAAACTGTTTTTT. Supplemented by reference TRBV19 and TRBJ1-4, the full variable domain reads DGGITQSPKYLFRKEGQNVTLSCEQNLNHDAMYWYRQDPGQGLRLIYYSQIVNDFQKGDIAEGYSVSREKKESFPLTVTSAQKNPTAFYLCASSDRGLMTNEKLFFGSGTQLSVL.

The genes are TRBV11-2 and TRBJ2-7; D is perhaps TRBD1 (6 bases). The CDR3 totals 15 residues. The germline V gene encodes CDR1 SGHAT and CDR2 FQNNGV. Trimming shortened V by 4 bases and J by 1 base, and 14 bases separated the two germline ends. In nucleotides, the CDR3 is TGTGCCAGCAGCTCCTCAGGGGTTAGGTCCTACGAGCAGTACTTC. Protein product: CASSSSGVRSYEQYF.

This clone has a count of ten or more. The chain couples TRBV14 to TRBJ2-2; D is perhaps TRBD2 (5 bases). Germline V gene lookup returns CDR1 SGHDN and CDR2 FVKESK. The V end lost 3 bases, the J end lost 14 bases, and 13 bases lay between the germline ends. CDR3 size: 12 residues. The CDR3 sequence: CASSHSAGKLFF. The CDR3 region has the DNA TGTGCCAGCAGCCATTCGGCGGGCAAACTGTTTTTT.